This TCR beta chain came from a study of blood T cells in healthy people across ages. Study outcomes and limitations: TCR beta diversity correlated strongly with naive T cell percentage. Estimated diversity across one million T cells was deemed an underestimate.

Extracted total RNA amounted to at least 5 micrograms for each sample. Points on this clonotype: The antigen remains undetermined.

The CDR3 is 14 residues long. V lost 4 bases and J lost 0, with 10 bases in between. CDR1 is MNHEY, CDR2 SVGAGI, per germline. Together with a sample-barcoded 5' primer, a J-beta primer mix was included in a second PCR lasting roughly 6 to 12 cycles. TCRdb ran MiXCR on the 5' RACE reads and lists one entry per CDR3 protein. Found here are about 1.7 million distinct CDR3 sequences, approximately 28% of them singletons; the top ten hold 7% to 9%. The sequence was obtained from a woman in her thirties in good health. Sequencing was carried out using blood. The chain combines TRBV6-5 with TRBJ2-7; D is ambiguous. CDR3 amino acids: CASSSRRSSYEQYF. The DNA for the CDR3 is TGTGCCAGCAGTTCCCGGCGGAGCTCCTACGAGCAGTACTTC.